One sample yielded the 23 T cell receptor beta chains listed below, sequenced in a study of T cells in Graves' hyperthyroidism and ophthalmopathy. TCR beta CDR3 sequences were amplified from RNA transcripts. TCR CDR3 regions were first amplified by RT-PCR with HTBI primers. Each CDR3 protein gets one entry after TCRdb re-called the multiplex PCR reads with MiXCR. This table holds around 300,000 distinct CDR3 sequences, around 15% found once. The sequenced material came from blood. The source of these receptors is a woman aged 40 to 50 with Graves' hyperthyroidism.

This clonotype showed up many times. The chain employs TRBV5-4 and TRBJ1-2, with 9 bases identical to TRBD1. Trimming took 6 bases from V and 8 from J; bases not matched to a gene: 14. Germline assignment: CDR1 SGHNT and CDR2 YYREEE (reference sequence). This CDR3 is 15 amino acids long. CDR3 DNA sequence: TGTGCCAGCACCTTAGATTCCGGGACAGGGAGCGGCTACACCTTC. This codes for CASTLDSGTGSGYTF.

The V and J genes are TRBV25-1 and TRBJ2-1; 7 nucleotides match TRBD2. The CDR3 length is 14 residues. V was pared by 2 bases and J by 6 bases, with 4 bases of the junction left unmatched. Germline assignment: CDR1 MGHDK and CDR2 SYGVNS. CDR3 bases: TGTGCCAGCAGTGAAGGCGGGAGCTCCAATGAGCAGTTCTTC. It translates to CASSEGGSSNEQFF. The whole variable domain, filled in from reference TRBV25-1 and TRBJ2-1, reads EADIYQTPRYLVIGTGKKITLECSQTMGHDKMYWYQQDPGMELHLIHYSYGVNSTEKGDLSSESTVSRIRTEHFPLTLESARPSHTSQYLCASSEGGSSNEQFFGPGTRLTVL.

This clonotype has only a few counts. V is TRBV5-1 and J is TRBJ2-1; 11 bases match TRBD1. The trim removed 4 bases at V and 3 bases at J, leaving 6 bases unmatched. Germline-derived CDR1 and CDR2 are SGHRS and YFSETQ. There are 16 residues in the CDR3. CDR3 nucleotides: TGCGCCAGCAGCACGGACAGGGGGCATTTCTACAATGAGCAGTTCTTC. Amino acids: CASSTDRGHFYNEQFF.

V gene TRBV20-1 combines with J gene TRBJ1-6, with D possibly being TRBD1 (6 bases). Germline CDR1 reads DFQATT; CDR2 reads SNEGSKA (reference sequence). Deletions cut 1 base from V and 10 bases from J, with 11 bases between. This CDR3 contains 13 residues. The CDR3 is CSARAGVDSPLHF. CDR3 bases: TGCAGTGCTAGAGCAGGGGTGGACTCACCCCTCCACTTT.

This clonotype has ten or more counts. J is TRBJ2-3 and V is TRBV11-1; TRBD2 aligns across 7 bases. In germline, CDR1 is SGHAT, CDR2 FQDESV (reference sequence). Trimming at V came to 6 bases and at J to 1 base, leaving 10 bases not matched to a gene. The CDR3 loop spans 16 amino acids. In nucleotides, the CDR3 is TGTGCCAGCAGTCTCGGACTAGAAAGTCGCACAGATACGCAGTATTTT. It translates to CASSLGLESRTDTQYF.

This clonotype was recorded many times. The V call is TRBV28, the J call TRBJ2-6; 7 bases fit TRBD1. The CDR3 consists of 20 residues. The V gene's germline CDR1 is MDHEN and CDR2 SYDVKM. J gave up 0 bases and V 6 bases, and 17 bases lay outside the gene matches. The CDR3, as DNA: TGTGCCAGCAGGAGGGGGCGCTTTGGGAAGCAGTTCTCTGGGGCCAACGTCCTGACTTTC. Amino acid sequence: CASRRGRFGKQFSGANVLTF. Together with reference TRBV28 and TRBJ2-6, the CDR3 gives the full variable domain: DVKVTQSSRYLVKRTGEKVFLECVQDMDHENMFWYRQDPGLGLRLIYFSYDVKMKEKGDIPEGYSVSREKKERFSLILESASTNQTSMYLCASRRGRFGKQFSGANVLTFGAGSRLTVL.

In its sample, this clonotype was seen many times. The chain couples TRBV3-1 to TRBJ2-5; no definite D call. Trimming stripped 4 bases from V and 3 bases from J, with 6 bases between. Germline CDR1 is LGHDT and CDR2 is YNNKEL (reference sequence). CDR3 size: 12 residues. This CDR3 reads CASSRLKETQYF. In DNA form, the CDR3 reads TGTGCCAGCAGCCGGTTAAAAGAGACCCAGTACTTC.

With regard to this clonotype: A much larger clone differs from this one at a single base, so this may be a read error. The chain recombines TRBV6-2 or TRBV6-3 with TRBJ1-1; tentative D call: TRBD1 (6 bases). This CDR3 spans 15 amino acids. Germline CDR1 reads MNHEY; CDR2 reads SVGEGT. CDR3 nucleotides: TGTGCCAGCAGCGCTAACAGGGAGAGGGACACTGAAGCTCTCTTT. It is translated as CASSANRERDTEALF.

Worth noting for this clonotype: Given a much more abundant clone one base away, this may be a read error. The V gene is TRBV15, the J gene TRBJ1-5; 7 bases line up with TRBD1. The CDR3 contains 17 residues. V was clipped by 0 bases and J by 4 bases; unmatched bases: 9. Germline values: CDR1 LNHNV, CDR2 YYDKDF (reference sequence). The CDR3 DNA reads TGTGCCACCAGCAGAGATTGGGCAGGGGGAGTAAATCAGCCCCAGCATTTT. It encodes CATSRDWAGGVNQPQHF.

Only a few counts were recorded for this clonotype. The chain has TRBV29-1 and TRBJ2-4; no clear D gene. From germline, CDR1 is SQVTM and CDR2 ANQGSEA. V lost 1 base and J lost 8, with 12 bases in between. The CDR3 loop spans 13 amino acids. The DNA of the CDR3 is TGCAGCGTTGAAGGGGCAGATGGGGACATTCAGTACTTC. As protein: CSVEGADGDIQYF.

This clonotype was seen a few times. This sequence joins TRBV30 and TRBJ2-3; D is possibly TRBD2 (6 bases). The V end lost 8 bases, the J end lost 4 bases, and 16 bases lay between the germline ends. The CDR3 runs 13 residues. Germline CDR1 is GTSNPN and CDR2 is SVGIG (reference sequence). In DNA, the CDR3 is TGTGCCGGAGATCCGTCGGGGGCAGATACGCAGTATTTT. Protein: CAGDPSGADTQYF.

This clonotype has only a few counts. The chain links TRBV10-2 to TRBJ1-4, with 7 bases identical to TRBD1. With 7 bases clipped from V and 2 bases from J, the junction kept 7 bases outside the gene matches. This CDR3 has 15 residues. Germline V gene lookup returns CDR1 WSHSY and CDR2 SAAADI. CDR3 sequence reads: CASTSEQGTNEKLFF. DNA of the CDR3: TGCGCCAGCACCAGCGAACAGGGGACTAATGAAAAACTGTTTTTT.

This clonotype was seen repeatedly, ten times or more. The rearrangement joins TRBV7-2 to TRBJ1-2; 9 nucleotides align to TRBD1. Germline CDR1 and CDR2: SGHTA and FQGNSA. The CDR3 covers 15 residues. The ends lost 4 bases at V and 0 bases at J; junction bases unmatched: 3. CDR3 DNA: TGTGCCAGCAGCTCCCGGACAGGGGCTAACTATGGCTACACCTTC. Amino acids: CASSSRTGANYGYTF.

This clonotype was counted only a few times. J is TRBJ2-2 and V is TRBV28; D might be TRBD1 or TRBD2, each matching 5 bases. The CDR3 is 16 amino acids. V lost 8 bases and J lost 6, with 22 bases in between. Per the germline V gene, CDR1 is MDHEN and CDR2 is SYDVKM. The chain's CDR3 is CASPGLVVGVSGELFF. CDR3 nucleotide sequence: TGTGCCAGCCCGGGGCTAGTCGTAGGTGTGTCCGGGGAGCTGTTTTTT.

This chain joins TRBV6-2 or TRBV6-3 and TRBJ2-5, with D unclear. This CDR3 is 13 amino acids long. The V end was cut by 0 bases, the J end by 1 base, with 3 bases between. In germline, CDR1 is MNHEY, CDR2 SVGEGT. CDR3 nucleotides: TGTGCCAGCAGTTACTCCCGCCAAGAGACCCAGTACTTC. It specifies CASSYSRQETQYF.

This chain connects TRBV20-1 to TRBJ2-2; D could derive from TRBD1 or TRBD2 (6 bases each). This CDR3 has 15 residues. Trimming removed 6 bases from V and 6 bases from J, with 20 bases in between. The V gene's germline CDR1 is DFQATT and CDR2 SNEGSKA (reference sequence). CDR3 amino acids: CSARGQGEFSGELFF. The CDR3 DNA follows: TGCAGTGCCCGGGGGCAGGGAGAATTTTCCGGGGAGCTGTTTTTT.

This clonotype was seen many times. The J gene is TRBJ2-3, the V gene TRBV13; D not certain. The CDR3 is 12 residues long. Trimming shortened V by 3 bases and J by 4 bases, and 5 bases separated the two germline ends. Germline-derived CDR1 and CDR2 are PRHDT and FYEKMQ (reference sequence). In DNA, the CDR3 is TGTGCCAGCAGCTTCCACCCAGATACGCAGTATTTT. It codes for CASSFHPDTQYF.

On this clonotype itself: A much larger clone lies one base from this, so it may be a read error. The gene calls are TRBV28 and TRBJ2-4, with TRBD1 as a possible D gene (5 bases). CDR3 size: 16 residues. Trimming pared 3 bases from V and 8 bases from J, leaving 20 bases between. CDR1 is MDHEN and CDR2 is SYDVKM in the germline V gene. The CDR3 nucleotides are TGTGCCAGCAGTTTCAATTTGACCTTACAAGGGGACATTCAGTACTTC. Translating gives CASSFNLTLQGDIQYF.

This clonotype has a count of ten or more. The gene calls are TRBV20-1 and TRBJ1-2; 7 bases line up with TRBD1. Unmatched junction bases numbered 10, after V lost 4 bases and J lost 8 bases. The CDR3 runs to 13 residues. Germline V gene data show CDR1 as DFQATT and CDR2 as SNEGSKA (reference sequence). The CDR3 DNA reads TGCAGTGCTACCCGACAGGGCCCGGGAGGCTACACCTTC. Protein: CSATRQGPGGYTF.

The DNA of the CDR3 is TGTGCCAGCTCACTGGGAAGCGGAGTATACAATGAGCAGTTCTTC. This gives the protein CASSLGSGVYNEQFF. The gene calls are TRBV18 and TRBJ2-1, with D perhaps matching TRBD2 (5 bases). Between the trimmed V and J ends, which lost 4 bases and 4 bases, there was a span of 14 bases. There are 15 residues in the CDR3. CDR1 KGHSH and CDR2 LQKENI come from the germline V gene.

This clonotype showed up many times. The rearrangement joins TRBV24-1 to TRBJ2-1; D is ambiguous. The CDR3 has 11 residues. Germline CDR1 is KGHDR and CDR2 is SFDVKD. V lost 4 bases, J lost 8 bases, and 5 bases lay in between. CDR3 in DNA: TGTGCCACCAGTGAAGTGGATGAGCAGTTCTTC. It yields the protein CATSEVDEQFF.

This clonotype has ten or more counts. V is TRBV12-3 or TRBV12-4 and J is TRBJ1-2; the D gene is possibly TRBD1 (6 bases). Trimming pared 6 bases from V and 4 bases from J, leaving 9 bases between. The CDR3 consists of 12 residues. The CDR3 loop is CASSGGGYGYTF. The CDR3 DNA follows: TGTGCCAGCAGCGGAGGGGGCTATGGCTACACCTTC.

This clonotype was picked up many times. The chain uses TRBV11-2 and TRBJ2-1; D is possibly TRBD2 (7 bases). The CDR3 has 13 residues. The germline V gene has CDR1 SGHAT and CDR2 FQNNGV. Trimming stripped 7 bases from V and 8 bases from J, with 15 bases between. In DNA form, the CDR3 reads TGTGCCAGCAACCGGAGGCGGGGGCATGAGCAGTTCTTC. Protein sequence: CASNRRRGHEQFF.